The rows below give T cell receptor beta chains drawn from one sample of a study of T-cell reconstitution after alpha-beta-depleted transplantation in children. TCRdb analysed the PCR reads with MiXCR anew, one entry per CDR3 protein. This sample has 600,000 to 700,000 distinct CDR3 sequences, with 16% found just once. The sequences come from PBMCs from the stem cell graft donor, collected from the stem cell graft. The origin of the receptors is a human donor who donated a stem cell graft to a child with acute myeloid leukemia. Both conserved end residues are part of each CDR3. D genes are given only for firm matches. Rows give clone size only sometimes, using once, few, many, or a class for an expanded clone.

V gene	clone size	D gene	J gene	CDR3 protein	CDR3 DNA
TRBV12-3/TRBV12-4	-	-	TRBJ1-3	CATHKLTGNTIYF	TGTGCCACCCATAAACTCACTGGAAACACCATATATTTT
TRBV20-1	many	TRBD2	TRBJ2-5	CSARRLAGGQETQYF	TGCAGTGCTAGGCGACTAGCGGGGGGTCAAGAGACCCAGTACTTC
TRBV20-1	many	-	TRBJ1-1	CSVKRSGTRNTEAFF	TGCAGTGTCAAGAGATCTGGGACAAGGAACACTGAAGCTTTCTTT
TRBV11-2	many	TRBD2	TRBJ2-3	CASSLNRRGGLSTDTQYF	TGTGCCAGCAGCTTAAATCGCCGCGGGGGGCTTAGCACAGATACGCAGTATTTT
TRBV20-1	few	-	TRBJ2-5	CSAPPMGGETQYF	TGCAGTGCCCCCCCCATGGGAGGAGAGACCCAGTACTTC
TRBV20-1	many	-	TRBJ1-2	CSAKDGYYGYTF	TGCAGTGCTAAAGACGGCTACTATGGCTACACCTTC
TRBV20-1	-	TRBD1	TRBJ2-7	CSARDRDRDHEQYF	TGCAGTGCTAGAGATAGGGACAGGGACCACGAGCAGTACTTC
TRBV7-3	few	-	TRBJ2-5	CASSLTPYSQETQYF	TGTGCCAGCAGCCTCACGCCTTATTCGCAAGAGACCCAGTACTTC
TRBV20-1	-	TRBD1	TRBJ2-7	CSAKLPGQGLVAYEQYF	TGCAGTGCTAAATTGCCGGGACAGGGGTTGGTTGCCTACGAGCAGTACTTC
TRBV20-1	many	-	TRBJ2-1	CSAKRSSYNEQFF	TGCAGTGCTAAGCGTAGCTCCTACAATGAGCAGTTCTTC
TRBV6-5	-	-	TRBJ1-4	CASRNPEVGEKLFF	TGTGCCAGTCGGAACCCAGAGGTTGGTGAAAAACTGTTTTTT
TRBV12-3/TRBV12-4	many	-	TRBJ1-5	CASSTDYYQPQHF	TGTGCCAGCTCGACGGACTATTATCAGCCCCAGCATTTT
TRBV20-1	many	-	TRBJ1-2	CSASSRSNYGYTF	TGCAGTGCTAGTTCCAGGAGTAACTATGGCTACACCTTC
TRBV5-1	-	-	TRBJ2-3	CASRRIASTDTQYF	TGCGCCAGCAGGAGAATCGCTAGCACAGATACGCAGTATTTT
TRBV5-8	-	-	TRBJ2-7	CASSLKWLEYPKYYEQYF	TGTGCCAGCAGCTTGAAGTGGCTCGAGTATCCTAAGTACTACGAGCAGTACTTC
TRBV9	many	-	TRBJ1-1	CASSPAGSSRHTEAFF	TGTGCCAGCAGCCCGGCGGGGTCCTCCAGGCACACTGAAGCTTTCTTT
TRBV10-3	-	-	TRBJ2-3	CAISENNWGDTQYF	TGTGCCATCAGTGAAAACAATTGGGGCGATACGCAGTATTTT
TRBV5-1	few	TRBD1	TRBJ1-6	CASTVGQGNNSPLHF	TGCGCCAGCACCGTGGGACAGGGGAACAATTCACCCCTCCACTTT
TRBV4-3	few	-	TRBJ2-2	CASSQDSGSTGELFF	TGCGCCAGCAGCCAAGATTCGGGGTCCACCGGGGAGCTGTTTTTT
TRBV7-2	-	TRBD1	TRBJ2-2	CASSLGTGGLSGELFF	TGTGCCAGCAGCCTAGGGACAGGGGGTTTATCCGGGGAGCTGTTTTTT
TRBV9	-	-	TRBJ2-7	CASSARLGSAYEQYF	TGTGCCAGCAGCGCCCGTCTCGGCAGCGCCTACGAGCAGTACTTC
TRBV11-2	-	TRBD1	TRBJ1-2	CASSPPDRVAYGYTF	TGTGCCAGCAGCCCCCCGGACAGGGTGGCCTATGGCTACACCTTC